The 17 T cell receptor beta chains below come from one sample, sequenced in a study of T cells in Graves' hyperthyroidism and ophthalmopathy. TCR beta CDR3 regions were amplified from RNA transcripts. With the HTBI primer set, the TCR CDR3 went through a first round of RT-PCR. TCRdb processed the multiplex PCR reads anew with MiXCR; each CDR3 protein has one entry. The data show approximately 640,000 distinct CDR3 sequences, with just under 45% seen just once and about 7.2% held by the top ten. The sequencing input was peripheral blood or thyroid tissue (not recorded which). These receptors were collected from an adult man with Graves' disease, either hyperthyroidism or ophthalmopathy (not recorded which).

V and J are TRBV20-1 and TRBJ2-7, with TRBD2 identical over 7 bases. The CDR3 covers 11 residues. J gave up 3 bases and V 5 bases, and 1 base lay outside the gene matches. CDR1 DFQATT and CDR2 SNEGSKA come from the germline V gene (reference sequence). CDR3 sequence reads: CSAGGDYEQYF. CDR3 nucleotide sequence: TGCAGTGCTGGGGGGGACTACGAGCAGTACTTC.

This sequence joins TRBV15 and TRBJ1-2, with D tentatively TRBD1 (6 bases). Germline CDR1 and CDR2: LNHNV and YYDKDF (reference sequence). Trimming took off 3 bases at V and 2 bases at J, with 16 bases between the two ends. The CDR3 consists of 16 residues. The CDR3 sequence is CATSRRSQGLNYGYTF. The CDR3 DNA follows: TGTGCCACCAGCAGGAGATCTCAGGGGCTCAACTATGGCTACACCTTC.

This clonotype is a singleton in its sample. A much bigger clone sits one base away, suggesting this may be a read error. This chain joins TRBV10-3 and TRBJ2-7, with D perhaps assigned TRBD1 or TRBD2 (5 bases each). CDR1 and CDR2 from the germline V gene are ENHRY and SYGVKD. The CDR3 has 13 residues. Trimming took off 8 bases at V and 2 bases at J, with 13 bases between the two ends. CDR3 loop: CAIGGEGPYEQYF. The CDR3 coding sequence is TGTGCCATCGGGGGAGAGGGCCCCTACGAGCAGTACTTC.

In its sample, this clonotype was seen many times. The CDR3 loop reads CASSERVEAFF. Written as DNA, the CDR3 is TGTGCCAGCAGTGAAAGGGTGGAAGCTTTCTTT. The chain employs TRBV2 and TRBJ1-1; D gene uncertain. CDR3 length: 11 residues. CDR1 is SNHLY, CDR2 FYNNEI, per germline. Trimming cost V 2 bases and J 8 bases, with 6 bases left between them.

This chain connects TRBV27 to TRBJ1-4, with 7 bases that match TRBD1. V was pared by 6 bases and J by 5 bases, with 15 bases of the junction left unmatched. Germline lookup yields CDR1 MNHEY and CDR2 SMNVEV (reference sequence). The CDR3 runs to 17 residues. The CDR3 sequence is CASSFTGVDWENEKLFF. CDR3 DNA: TGTGCCAGCAGCTTCACAGGGGTGGATTGGGAGAATGAAAAACTGTTTTTT. Full variable domain (outside the CDR3, taken from reference TRBV27 and TRBJ1-4): EAQVTQNPRYLITVTGKKLTVTCSQNMNHEYMSWYRQDPGLGLRQIYYSMNVEVTDKGDVPEGYKVSRKEKRNFPLILESPSPNQTSLYFCASSFTGVDWENEKLFFGSGTQLSVL.

The sample holds many counts of this clonotype. The gene calls are TRBV7-9 and TRBJ1-3; D is unresolved. The CDR3 totals 15 residues. Germline loops: CDR1 SEHNR, CDR2 FQNEAQ (reference sequence). Trimming pared 0 bases from V and 0 bases from J, leaving 6 bases between. The CDR3: CASSLALGSGNTIYF. In nucleotides, the CDR3 is TGTGCCAGCAGCTTAGCGCTCGGCTCTGGAAACACCATATATTTT.

The chain employs TRBV7-9 and TRBJ1-4; 8 nucleotides match TRBD1. Germline values: CDR1 SEHNR, CDR2 FQNEAQ (reference sequence). Trimming at V came to 1 base and at J to 0 bases, leaving 13 bases not matched to a gene. CDR3 length: 20 amino acids. CDR3 sequence: CASSLVGGRTGTATNEKLFF. CDR3 nucleotide sequence: TGTGCCAGCAGCTTAGTAGGAGGAAGGACAGGGACTGCAACTAATGAAAAACTGTTTTTT.

This clonotype occurred a few times. This chain uses TRBV6-1 with TRBJ2-7; D tentatively fits TRBD1 or TRBD2 (5 bases each). V was trimmed by 9 bases and J by 4 bases, leaving 16 bases between them. CDR3 length equals 13 residues. Germline V CDR1 and CDR2: MNHNS, SASEGT. The CDR3 here is CASSLGERYEQYF. In DNA form, the CDR3 reads TGTGCCAGTAGCCTGGGGGAGCGGTACGAGCAGTACTTC.

This clonotype was picked up many times. This rearrangement joins TRBV7-9 to TRBJ2-5; D remains unclear. Per germline, CDR1 SEHNR and CDR2 FQNEAQ (reference sequence). There are 14 residues in the CDR3. V dropped 2 bases and J dropped 2 bases, with 9 bases sitting between them. The CDR3: CASSLFPLQETQYF. In nucleotides, the CDR3 is TGTGCCAGCAGCTTATTCCCGCTTCAAGAGACCCAGTACTTC.

The J gene is TRBJ1-2, the V gene TRBV2; 9 positions agree with TRBD1. Per the germline V gene, CDR1 is SNHLY and CDR2 is FYNNEI. Trimming removed 2 bases from V and 4 bases from J; junction bases left unmatched: 5. CDR3 length: 15 amino acids. CDR3 in amino acids: CASSERDRVGYGYTF. CDR3 sequence (DNA): TGTGCCAGCAGTGAAAGGGACAGGGTGGGCTATGGCTACACCTTC.

This clonotype was detected a few times. The J gene is TRBJ1-2, the V gene TRBV9; tentative D call: TRBD1 (6 bases). The CDR3 contains 17 residues. V gave up 0 bases and J gave up 5 bases, with 20 bases separating them. Germline V CDR1 and CDR2: SGDLS, YYNGEE. CDR3 sequence reads: CASSVDKGEKEKYGYTF. CDR3 DNA sequence: TGTGCCAGCAGCGTAGATAAGGGGGAAAAAGAAAAATATGGCTACACCTTC.

This clonotype was recorded only once. The V and J genes are TRBV24-1 and TRBJ2-1; 7 bases align to TRBD2. Germline V gene lookup returns CDR1 KGHDR and CDR2 SFDVKD. The CDR3 loop spans 17 amino acids. J gave up 5 bases and V 5 bases, and 14 bases lay outside the gene matches. This CDR3 reads CATSGSTLGLADNEQFF. CDR3 bases: TGTGCCACCAGTGGATCAACGCTAGGGCTAGCGGACAATGAGCAGTTCTTC.

In DNA form, the CDR3 reads TGTGCCAGTAGTATATCCAGGAACGAGCAGTACTTC. This gives the protein CASSISRNEQYF. The rearrangement uses TRBV19 and TRBJ2-7; D unresolved. The V end was cut by 2 bases, the J end by 5 bases, with 7 bases between. CDR1 and CDR2 from the germline V gene are LNHDA and SQIVND (reference sequence). The CDR3 runs 12 residues.

This rearrangement joins TRBV7-9 to TRBJ1-2; TRBD1 agrees at 10 bases. Germline loops: CDR1 SEHNR, CDR2 FQNEAQ (reference sequence). The CDR3 runs to 17 residues. V was pared by 5 bases and J by 4 bases, with 13 bases of the junction left unmatched. Here the CDR3 DNA reads TGTGCCAGCAGCGTCAATTCTGGGACAGGGGACTTCTATGGCTACACCTTC. This sequence encodes CASSVNSGTGDFYGYTF.

This clonotype has more than one count but fewer than ten. The rearrangement links TRBV12-3 or TRBV12-4 to TRBJ1-4; TRBD1 is a possible D gene (6 bases). V was shortened by 3 bases and J by 5 bases, with 13 bases between the two germline ends. The CDR3 runs to 15 residues. CDR3 in DNA: TGTGCCAGCAGTTTCTTTACAGGGCCGAATGAAAAACTGTTTTTT. This gives the protein CASSFFTGPNEKLFF.

This clonotype was found a few times. This clone may be a read error of a much larger clone one base away. The V and J genes are TRBV29-1 and TRBJ1-6, with a tentative D call TRBD1 (5 bases). There are 13 residues in the CDR3. The germline V gene encodes CDR1 SQVTM and CDR2 ANQGSEA. The CDR3 loop reads CSVGGENNSPPHF. CDR3 sequence (DNA): TGCAGCGTTGGAGGGGAAAATAATTCGCCCCCCCACTTT. Full variable domain (remainder filled in from reference TRBV29-1 and TRBJ1-6): SAVISQKPSRDICQRGTSLTIQCQVDSQVTMMFWYRQQPGQSLTLIATANQGSEATYESGFVIDKFPISRPNLTFSTLTVSNMSPEDSSIYLCSVGGENNSPPHFGNGTRLTVT.

As concerns this clonotype: The junction does not match germline at one end; this may be a read error. This sequence joins TRBV7-9 and TRBJ2-5; possibly TRBD1 for D (5 bases). The V gene's germline CDR1 is SEHNR and CDR2 FQNEAQ (reference sequence). The CDR3 has 13 amino acids. CDR3 nucleotide sequence: TGTGTCAGCAGCTTAGGGGTCGGGGAGACCCAGTACTTC. Amino acids: CVSSLGVGETQYF.